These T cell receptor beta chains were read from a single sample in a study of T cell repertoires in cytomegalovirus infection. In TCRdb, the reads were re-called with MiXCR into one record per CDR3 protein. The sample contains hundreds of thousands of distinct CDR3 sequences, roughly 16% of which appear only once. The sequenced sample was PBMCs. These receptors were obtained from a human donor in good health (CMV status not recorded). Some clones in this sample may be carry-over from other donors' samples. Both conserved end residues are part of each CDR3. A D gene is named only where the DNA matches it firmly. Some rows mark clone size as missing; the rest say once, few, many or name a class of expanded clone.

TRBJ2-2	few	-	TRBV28	TGTGCCAGCAGGGCGGTAGGGCGAGGCACCGGGGAGCTGTTTTTT	CASRAVGRGTGELFF
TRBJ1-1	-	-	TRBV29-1	TGCAGCGGTAGAGCCCCGAACACTGAAGCTTTCTTT	CSGRAPNTEAFF
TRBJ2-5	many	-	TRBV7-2	TGTGCCAGCAGCCTAGGCTGGAGAGAGACCCAGTACTTC	CASSLGWRETQYF
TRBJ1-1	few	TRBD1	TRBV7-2	TGTGCCAGCAGCGTAACAGGGGGCAGCACTGAAGCTTTCTTT	CASSVTGGSTEAFF
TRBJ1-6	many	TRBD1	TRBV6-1	TGTGCCAGCAGTGAAAGGACAGGGGTAAATTCACCCCTCCACTTT	CASSERTGVNSPLHF
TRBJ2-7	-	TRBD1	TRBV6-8	TGTGCCAGCAGTTACTCGACAGGGACAGGGGACTACGAGCAGTACTTC	CASSYSTGTGDYEQYF
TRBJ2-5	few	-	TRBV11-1	TGTGCCAGCAGTTACCAACAGGGACCGGGAGAGACCCAGTACTTC	CASSYQQGPGETQYF
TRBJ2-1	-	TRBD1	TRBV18	TGTGCCAGCTCACCACGTCCCGGACAGGGCAAAACTTGGTCCTACAATGAGCAGTTCTTC	CASSPRPGQGKTWSYNEQFF
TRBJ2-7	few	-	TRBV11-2	TGTGCCAGCAGCTTTGGGGTTGATATGGAGCAGTACTTC	CASSFGVDMEQYF
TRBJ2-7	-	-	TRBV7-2	TGTGCCAGCAGCTCAAACCCCTTGACAGTCTACGAGCAGTACTTC	CASSSNPLTVYEQYF
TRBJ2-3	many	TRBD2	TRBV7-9	TGTGCCAGCAGCTTGAGCGGGGGGGTCAGGGATACGCAGTATTTT	CASSLSGGVRDTQYF
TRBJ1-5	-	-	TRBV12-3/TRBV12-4	TGTGCCAGCAGCCCGGGGGTCGGGGAAAATCAGCCCCAGCATTTT	CASSPGVGENQPQHF
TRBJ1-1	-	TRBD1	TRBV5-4	TGTGCCAGCAGCCCCGTGGGACAGGGGACAAGGAACACTGAAGCTTTCTTT	CASSPVGQGTRNTEAFF
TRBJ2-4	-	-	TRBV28	TGTGCCAGCAGTTTTCAGTTAGCCAAAAACATTCAGTACTTC	CASSFQLAKNIQYF